This TCR beta chain came from a study of blood T cell repertoires in COVID-19. About the study: Sample material is recorded as cDNA or gDNA derived from T cells, B-cell-depleted T cells, or PBMCs.

This CDR3 has 13 amino acids. With 3 bases removed from V and 7 bases from J, the gap between germline ends came to 10 bases. Germline loops: CDR1 LGHNA, CDR2 YSLEER. Authors' data handling: Nucleated cell number was recorded as an estimate derived from reference gene primer amplification. Method: immunoSEQ multiplex PCR; TCRdb's copy keeps in-frame clones and lacks some. That table is the source of V, J and clone size, and D and trimming were worked out from the DNA. The table includes around 78,000 clones, 86% detected once. This receptor was identified in a woman aged 60-70 years with acute or convalescent COVID-19. The chain links TRBV4-3 to TRBJ2-1; maybe TRBD1 (6 bases). The sequenced sample was peripheral blood. The CDR3 spells CASSQIQGNEQFF. The CDR3 DNA is TGCGCCAGCAGCCAGATACAGGGTAATGAGCAGTTCTTC.